This passage covers 5 T cell receptor beta chains from one sample sequenced in a study of graft-versus-host responses after intestinal transplantation. Profiling relied on immunoSEQ multiplex PCR, and the TCRdb table lists in-frame clones only, not all of them. The table has some 86,000 clones, around 90% seen once. These receptors have no identified antigens. Sequenced material: unstimulated CD4+ T cells sorted from spleen or lymph node cells, taken before transplant. The receptors shown here come from a human donor who was the organ donor for an intestinal transplant.

In nucleotides, the CDR3 is TGTGCCAGCAGCTTAGCCCTCGGGGGAGGGACAGGAATTTACAATGAGCAGTTCTTC. It codes for CASSLALGGGTGIYNEQFF. The rearrangement joins TRBV7-9 to TRBJ2-1; D perhaps matches TRBD1 (8 bases). The CDR3 spans 19 residues. Trimming shortened V by 0 bases and J by 4 bases, and 22 bases separated the two germline ends. Germline lookup yields CDR1 SEHNR and CDR2 FQNEAQ (reference sequence).

J is TRBJ2-2 and V is TRBV11-2; D remains unclear. V was pared by 0 bases and J by 6 bases, with 14 bases between. CDR1 is SGHAT and CDR2 is FQNNGV in the germline V gene. The CDR3 loop spans 16 amino acids. In DNA, the CDR3 is TGTGCCAGCAGCTTAGATTTGGTATCTAGTCCCGGGGAGCTGTTTTTT. It translates to CASSLDLVSSPGELFF.

V gene TRBV7-3 combines with J gene TRBJ1-1, with D possibly being TRBD1 (5 bases). Germline CDR1 is SGHTA and CDR2 is FQGTGA. Trimming removed 1 base at V and 5 bases at J, with 8 bases between. The CDR3 is 13 residues long. CDR3 loop: CASSLMPGTEAFF. The DNA of the CDR3 is TGTGCCAGCAGCTTAATGCCAGGGACTGAAGCTTTCTTT. The whole variable domain, remainder taken from reference TRBV7-3 and TRBJ1-1, is GAGVSQTPSNKVTEKGKYVELRCDPISGHTALYWYRQSLGQGPEFLIYFQGTGAADDSGLPNDRFFAVRPEGSVSTLKIQRTERGDSAVYLCASSLMPGTEAFFGQGTRLTVV.

This clone was found once. The genes are TRBV7-2 and TRBJ2-7; 8 positions agree with TRBD2. Germline CDR1 SGHTA, CDR2 FQGNSA. Trimming at V came to 5 bases and at J to 0 bases, leaving 3 bases not matched to a gene. The CDR3 length is 14 residues. In DNA, the CDR3 is TGTGCCAGCAGCCCCGGGACTAGCTCCTACGAGCAGTACTTC. It yields the protein CASSPGTSSYEQYF. Filled out from reference TRBV7-2 and TRBJ2-7, the complete variable domain reads GAGVSQSPSNKVTEKGKDVELRCDPISGHTALYWYRQSLGQGLEFLIYFQGNSAPDKSGLPSDRFSAERTGGSVSTLTIQRTQQEDSAVYLCASSPGTSSYEQYFGPGTRLTVT.

The chain couples TRBV28 to TRBJ2-7; 11 bases agree with TRBD2. Germline values: CDR1 MDHEN, CDR2 SYDVKM. The CDR3 covers 15 residues. The trim removed 5 bases at V and 2 bases at J, leaving 5 bases unmatched. For the CDR3, the DNA is TGTGCCAGCAGTAGGCGACTAGCGGGGACCTACGAGCAGTACTTC. It is translated as CASSRRLAGTYEQYF.